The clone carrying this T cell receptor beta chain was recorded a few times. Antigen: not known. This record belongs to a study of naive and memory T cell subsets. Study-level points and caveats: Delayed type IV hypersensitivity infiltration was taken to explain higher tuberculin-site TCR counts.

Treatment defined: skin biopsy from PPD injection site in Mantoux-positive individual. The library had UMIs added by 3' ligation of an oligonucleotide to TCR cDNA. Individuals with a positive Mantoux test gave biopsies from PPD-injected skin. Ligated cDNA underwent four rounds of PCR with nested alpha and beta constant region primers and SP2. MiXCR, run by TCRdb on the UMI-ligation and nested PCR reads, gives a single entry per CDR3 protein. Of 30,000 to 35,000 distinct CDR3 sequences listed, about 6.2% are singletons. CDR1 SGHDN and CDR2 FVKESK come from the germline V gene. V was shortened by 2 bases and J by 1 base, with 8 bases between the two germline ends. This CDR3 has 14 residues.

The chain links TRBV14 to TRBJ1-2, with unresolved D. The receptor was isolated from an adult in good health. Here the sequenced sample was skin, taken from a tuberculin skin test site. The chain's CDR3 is CASSQFSNNYGYTF. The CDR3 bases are TGTGCCAGCAGCCAATTCTCTAATAACTATGGCTACACCTTC.